The clone carrying this T cell receptor beta chain appeared a few times. No antigen is known for it. V lost 6 bases and J lost 0, with 12 bases in between. Germline V gives CDR1 MNHNS, CDR2 SASEGT. This CDR3 has 15 residues. This sample is part of a study of response to subunit inactivated influenza vaccine. TCRdb ran MiXCR on the RT-PCR reads and lists one entry per CDR3 protein. Of 400,000 to 650,000 distinct CDR3 sequences detected, less than 7.5% appear once; the ten largest clones hold approximately 14%. Whole-study findings and limits: Authors suggested each seasonal flu vaccination may recruit only limited numbers of new T cells.

The TCR sequence derives from a man between 45 and 75 years old who received an inactivated influenza vaccine. The material was PBMCs from blood, obtained around 2 years after vaccination. The chain carries TRBV6-1 and TRBJ1-5; no definite D call. The DNA of the CDR3 is TGTGCCAGCAGGAGGGAACACGCTAGCAATCAGCCCCAGCATTTT. Protein: CASRREHASNQPQHF.